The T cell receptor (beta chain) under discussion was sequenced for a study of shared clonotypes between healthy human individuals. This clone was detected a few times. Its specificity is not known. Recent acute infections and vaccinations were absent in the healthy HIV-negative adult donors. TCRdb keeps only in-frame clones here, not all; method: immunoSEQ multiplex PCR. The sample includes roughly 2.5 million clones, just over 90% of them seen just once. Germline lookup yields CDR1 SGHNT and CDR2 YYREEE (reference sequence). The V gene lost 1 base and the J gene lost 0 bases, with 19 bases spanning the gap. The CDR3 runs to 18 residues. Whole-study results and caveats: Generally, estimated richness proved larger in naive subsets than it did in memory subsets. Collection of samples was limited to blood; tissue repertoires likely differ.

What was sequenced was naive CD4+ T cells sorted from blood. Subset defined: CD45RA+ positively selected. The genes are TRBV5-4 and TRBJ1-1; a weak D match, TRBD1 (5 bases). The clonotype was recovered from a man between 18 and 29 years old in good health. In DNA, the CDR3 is TGTGCCAGCAGCTTGAGCAAATTAATTGGGGCGGTGAACACTGAAGCTTTCTTT. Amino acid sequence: CASSLSKLIGAVNTEAFF.